The clone carrying this T cell receptor beta chain occurred a few times. Its target is not known. Expressed TCRB transcripts were sequenced after all isolated RNA was converted to cDNA. The table came from immunoSEQ multiplex PCR; TCRdb's copy has only in-frame clones and leaves some out. Of roughly 240,000 clones in the sample, roughly an eighth were seen once. This CDR3 has 14 amino acids. V lost 6 bases, J lost 3 bases, and 3 bases stayed unmatched. In germline, CDR1 is SGHTA, CDR2 FQGNSA. The data stem from a study of beta chain features in type 1 diabetes. Study findings and constraints: Cells carrying high TCR expression could end up over-represented when cDNA is sequenced.

This chain joins TRBV7-2 and TRBJ2-3; the match to TRBD1 covers 10 bases. What was sequenced was naive CD4+ T cells from blood. The clonotype comes from a middle-aged woman in good health. CDR3 in DNA: TGTGCCAGCAGAGACAGGGGGCGAACAGATACGCAGTATTTT. Translating it yields CASRDRGRTDTQYF.